The 30 T cell receptor beta chains listed next were all sequenced from one sample in a study of PD-1 blockade in classical Hodgkin lymphoma. Assay used: immunoSEQ multiplex PCR; TCRdb lists only in-frame clones, some missing. The data contain some 84,000 clones, about nine tenths of them singletons. With no exception, relapse followed autologous stem cell transplantation in all patients, and brentuximab vedotin exposure varied. This specimen consisted of peripheral blood mononuclear cells (PBMCs), obtained at baseline. The receptors stem from a human donor with classical Hodgkin lymphoma.

The chain employs TRBV4-1 and TRBJ2-7; 11 nucleotides agree with TRBD2. The germline CDR1 and CDR2 sequences are MGHRA and YSYEKL. This CDR3 spans 16 amino acids. Germline trimming cut 2 bases from V and 6 bases from J; bases unmatched to any gene: 9. The CDR3 loop is CASSQWGTSGNLEQYF. The DNA for the CDR3 is TGCGCCAGCAGCCAATGGGGGACTAGCGGAAACCTCGAGCAGTACTTC.

The CDR3 DNA follows: TGTGCCAGCAGTCGAAACAGGGGCAACTATGGCTACACCTTC. As protein: CASSRNRGNYGYTF. The chain uses TRBV6-5 and TRBJ1-2; 7 bases are a match to TRBD1. Trimming cost V 5 bases and J 2 bases; bases outside gene matches: 5. Looked up from germline, CDR1 is MNHEY and CDR2 is SVGAGI. CDR3 length equals 14 residues.

The chain uses TRBV29-1 and TRBJ1-1; D is ambiguous. Per germline, CDR1 SQVTM and CDR2 ANQGSEA. The germline V and J ends were trimmed by 4 bases and 4 bases, with 10 bases remaining between them. There are 12 residues in the CDR3. CDR3 protein: CSVALLGTEAFF. Written as DNA, the CDR3 is TGCAGCGTTGCCCTTTTGGGCACTGAAGCTTTCTTT.

The V and J genes are TRBV13 and TRBJ1-4; no clear D gene. This CDR3 contains 15 residues. V lost 3 bases and J lost 0, with 8 bases in between. Germline V gene sequence: CDR1 PRHDT, CDR2 FYEKMQ (reference sequence). CDR3 in DNA: TGTGCCAGCAGCTTTTTGGGGACAACTAATGAAAAACTGTTTTTT. Translating it yields CASSFLGTTNEKLFF.

Regarding this clone: Relative to the germline gene, one junction end is altered; a read error may explain this. This sequence joins TRBV7-7 and TRBJ2-7; TRBD1 aligns across 8 bases. The germline gives CDR1 SSHAT, CDR2 FNYEAQ (reference sequence). This CDR3 contains 14 residues. The CDR3 bases are TGTGCTAGCAGCCCCGGACAGGGATATTACGAGCAGTACTTC. This translates into CASSPGQGYYEQYF. The full variable domain, completed using reference TRBV7-7 and TRBJ2-7, is GAGVSQSPRYKVTKRGQDVTLRCDPISSHATLYWYQQALGQGPEFLTYFNYEAQPDKSGLPSDRFSAERPEGSISTLTIQRTEQRDSAMYRCASSPGQGYYEQYFGPGTRLTVT.

This chain joins TRBV19 and TRBJ1-4; possible D gene TRBD1, 6 bases. Trimming removed 4 bases at V and 8 bases at J, with 17 bases between. The CDR3 loop spans 15 amino acids. Germline V CDR1 and CDR2: LNHDA, SQIVND (reference sequence). CDR3 residues: CASSRKGVYGEKLFF. DNA for the CDR3: TGTGCCAGTAGTAGAAAGGGGGTCTATGGGGAAAAACTGTTTTTT.

This clone showed up just once. The rearrangement links TRBV4-1 to TRBJ2-1, with D possibly being TRBD1 or TRBD2 (5 bases each). Germline CDR1 is MGHRA and CDR2 is YSYEKL. Trimming removed 1 base from V and 9 bases from J, with 25 bases in between. CDR3 length: 18 amino acids. Written as DNA, the CDR3 is TGCGCCAGCAGCCAAGTGGTGATCGGGGCTTCACCGACTATTGAGCAGTTCTTC. Translating it yields CASSQVVIGASPTIEQFF.

The chain is built from TRBV5-1 and TRBJ1-1; D perhaps matches TRBD1 (5 bases). The CDR3 is 15 residues long. Looked up from germline, CDR1 is SGHRS and CDR2 is YFSETQ. V lost 0 bases and J 4 bases, leaving 13 bases between the germline ends. The CDR3 DNA reads TGCGCCAGCAGCTTGGTGTACCAGGGTGGCACTGAAGCTTTCTTT. Protein sequence: CASSLVYQGGTEAFF.

CDR3 in amino acids: CASSEPSWGEKLFF. DNA for the CDR3: TGTGCCAGCAGTGAACCCTCCTGGGGGGAAAAACTGTTTTTT. The J gene is TRBJ1-4, the V gene TRBV25-1; D is possibly TRBD1 (5 bases). The CDR3 sequence is 14 residues long. Germline CDR1 is MGHDK and CDR2 is SYGVNS. The germline V and J ends were trimmed by 2 bases and 8 bases, with 12 bases remaining between them.

The chain uses TRBV7-9 and TRBJ2-1; 9 nucleotides line up with TRBD2. V lost 5 bases to trimming and J lost 7 bases; unmatched junction nucleotides: 21. CDR1 is SEHNR, CDR2 FQNEAQ, per germline (reference sequence). The CDR3 has 19 amino acids. The chain's CDR3 is CASSLPPVGPSGKGNEQFF. The CDR3, as DNA: TGTGCCAGCAGCCTCCCCCCCGTTGGGCCTAGCGGGAAAGGGAATGAGCAGTTCTTC.

The V and J genes are TRBV19 and TRBJ2-1, with 14 bases identical to TRBD2. This CDR3 is built from 16 residues. Germline CDR1 LNHDA, CDR2 SQIVND (reference sequence). V lost 0 bases and J lost 10; bases outside the gene matches: 5. The CDR3 reads CASSIDPGLAGAEQFF. The CDR3 DNA reads TGTGCCAGTAGTATAGACCCGGGACTAGCGGGAGCCGAGCAGTTCTTC. The full variable domain, completed using reference TRBV19 and TRBJ2-1, is DGGITQSPKYLFRKEGQNVTLSCEQNLNHDAMYWYRQDPGQGLRLIYYSQIVNDFQKGDIAEGYSVSREKKESFPLTVTSAQKNPTAFYLCASSIDPGLAGAEQFFGPGTRLTVL.

V usage is TRBV7-6 and J usage is TRBJ2-7; possibly TRBD1 for D (6 bases). Trimming removed 4 bases at V and 4 bases at J, with 14 bases between. Germline assignment: CDR1 SGHVS and CDR2 FNYEAQ. CDR3 size: 14 residues. The CDR3 spells CASSSMGAPYEQYF. The CDR3 DNA reads as TGTGCCAGCAGCTCGATGGGGGCGCCGTACGAGCAGTACTTC.

The V gene is TRBV18, the J gene TRBJ2-5; 14 positions agree with TRBD2. Looked up from germline, CDR1 is KGHSH and CDR2 is LQKENI. CDR3 size: 17 residues. J gave up 5 bases and V 0 bases, and 5 bases lay outside the gene matches. The CDR3 loop reads CASSPPGLAGAQETQYF. The CDR3 DNA reads as TGTGCCAGCTCACCACCGGGACTAGCGGGAGCCCAGGAGACCCAGTACTTC.

The chain carries TRBV4-1 and TRBJ2-3, with no clear D. V lost 3 bases to trimming and J lost 2 bases, with 9 bases between them. The germline gives CDR1 MGHRA, CDR2 YSYEKL. The CDR3 length is 14 residues. The CDR3 DNA is TGCGCCAGCAGCCAGCTTCAGTACACAGATACGCAGTATTTT. Residues: CASSQLQYTDTQYF.

The chain is built from TRBV10-3 and TRBJ2-3, with TRBD2 matching over 11 bases. In germline, CDR1 is ENHRY, CDR2 SYGVKD. V shed 2 bases, J shed 0 bases, and the junction held 4 bases outside the gene matches. This CDR3 has 17 residues. CDR3 sequence: CAISEGTSGPSTDTQYF. DNA of the CDR3: TGTGCCATCAGTGAGGGGACTAGCGGACCTAGCACAGATACGCAGTATTTT.

The chain uses TRBV7-9 and TRBJ1-5; TRBD1 matches 7 bases. J lost 5 bases, V lost 1 base, and 8 bases had no gene match. This CDR3 comprises 16 residues. Germline V gene lookup returns CDR1 SEHNR and CDR2 FQNEAQ (reference sequence). CDR3 protein: CASSLDRGGYHQPQHF. The CDR3 DNA sequence: TGTGCCAGCAGCTTAGACAGGGGAGGTTACCATCAGCCCCAGCATTTT.

V and J are TRBV19 and TRBJ2-7, with D uncertain. Germline values: CDR1 LNHDA, CDR2 SQIVND (reference sequence). This CDR3 is built from 15 residues. V lost 5 bases and J 2 bases, leaving 16 bases between the germline ends. The chain's CDR3 is CASSRSHTSPYEQYF. DNA for the CDR3: TGTGCCAGTAGTCGATCCCATACTTCTCCCTACGAGCAGTACTTC.

The chain recombines TRBV30 with TRBJ2-7; D not resolved. V was clipped by 3 bases and J by 3 bases, with 12 bases between them. The CDR3 has 13 residues. Germline V gene data show CDR1 as GTSNPN and CDR2 as SVGIG (reference sequence). CDR3 amino acids: CAWSPGTYYEQYF. DNA of the CDR3: TGTGCCTGGAGCCCCGGAACTTACTACGAGCAGTACTTC.

The chain carries TRBV28 and TRBJ1-2; no firm D call. The germline V gene encodes CDR1 MDHEN and CDR2 SYDVKM. There are 13 residues in the CDR3. V was pared by 7 bases and J by 5 bases, with 14 bases between. The chain's CDR3 is CASTEDGIYGYTF. In DNA, the CDR3 is TGTGCCAGCACCGAGGACGGGATTTATGGCTACACCTTC.

This chain uses TRBV28 with TRBJ1-1; no clear D gene. Germline CDR1 MDHEN, CDR2 SYDVKM. The germline V and J ends were trimmed by 9 bases and 7 bases, with 12 bases remaining between them. CDR3 size: 11 residues. CDR3 amino acids: CASFLVGEAFF. CDR3 nucleotides: TGTGCCAGTTTTCTCGTGGGTGAAGCTTTCTTT.

The chain joins TRBV5-5 to TRBJ2-7; 7 bases are a match to TRBD2. The CDR3 is made up of 14 amino acids. The J segment lost 6 bases and the V segment lost 0 bases, leaving 6 bases of the junction unmatched. The V gene's germline CDR1 is SGHKS and CDR2 YYEKEE (reference sequence). CDR3 sequence (DNA): TGTGCCAGCAGCTTGGGCGGGAGAGTTATCGAGCAGTACTTC. As protein: CASSLGGRVIEQYF.

The chain links TRBV5-1 to TRBJ1-2; 12 nucleotides line up with TRBD1. The V and J ends lost 6 bases and 3 bases, in that order; junction bases with no gene match: 6. Germline V lookup: CDR1 SGHRS, CDR2 YFSETQ. The CDR3 is 15 amino acids. CDR3 DNA: TGCGCCAGCAACCTAGGGACAGGGGGCGACTATGGCTACACCTTC. Its protein is CASNLGTGGDYGYTF. Drawing the rest from reference TRBV5-1 and TRBJ1-2, the complete variable domain is KAGVTQTPRYLIKTRGQQVTLSCSPISGHRSVSWYQQTPGQGLQFLFEYFSETQRNKGNFPGRFSGRQFSNSRSEMNVSTLELGDSALYLCASNLGTGGDYGYTFGSGTRLTVV.

This chain connects TRBV19 to TRBJ1-1; D ambiguous. Germline CDR1 LNHDA, CDR2 SQIVND (reference sequence). This CDR3 has 12 residues. Trimming removed 5 bases at V and 7 bases at J, with 11 bases between. The CDR3 DNA is TGTGCCAGTAGTGCCGGCCAGTATGAAGCTTTCTTT. As protein: CASSAGQYEAFF. Full variable domain (rest looked up from reference TRBV19 and TRBJ1-1): DGGITQSPKYLFRKEGQNVTLSCEQNLNHDAMYWYRQDPGQGLRLIYYSQIVNDFQKGDIAEGYSVSREKKESFPLTVTSAQKNPTAFYLCASSAGQYEAFFGQGTRLTVV.

The V and J genes are TRBV30 and TRBJ1-2; 7 nucleotides line up with TRBD1. In germline, CDR1 is GTSNPN, CDR2 SVGIG (reference sequence). The CDR3 runs to 16 residues. V lost 3 bases and J lost 6; bases outside the gene matches: 16. CDR3 protein: CAWSHKTSRQGHGYTF. CDR3 DNA sequence: TGTGCCTGGAGCCATAAAACATCCCGACAGGGACATGGCTACACCTTC.

This rearrangement joins TRBV11-3 to TRBJ2-6; no clear D gene. This CDR3 spans 13 amino acids. Germline V CDR1 and CDR2: SGHNT, YENEEA. Trimming stripped 6 bases from V and 0 bases from J, with 3 bases between. In DNA form, the CDR3 reads TGTGCCAGCAGTATCTCTGGGGCCAACGTCCTGACTTTC. It is translated as CASSISGANVLTF.

The chain carries TRBV19 and TRBJ2-2; 7 positions agree with TRBD2. CDR1 LNHDA and CDR2 SQIVND come from the germline V gene (reference sequence). The V and J ends lost 0 bases and 6 bases, in that order; junction bases with no gene match: 4. CDR3 size: 15 residues. The CDR3 bases are TGTGCCAGTAGTATAGATCTAGCGGTTCCCGGGGAGCTGTTTTTT. Protein sequence: CASSIDLAVPGELFF.

The chain is built from TRBV19 and TRBJ1-1; D is possibly TRBD1 (5 bases). The CDR3 has 16 residues. V was clipped by 1 base and J by 4 bases, with 16 bases between them. CDR1 is LNHDA, CDR2 SQIVND, per germline (reference sequence). The CDR3 DNA sequence: TGTGCCAGTAGTATAGTCCTCGGGGGGGGTGGCACTGAAGCTTTCTTT. It codes for CASSIVLGGGGTEAFF.

The chain links TRBV6-6 to TRBJ2-7; perhaps TRBD2 as D (6 bases). CDR3 length: 13 amino acids. Germline V CDR1 and CDR2: MNHNY, SVGAGI (reference sequence). V lost 5 bases and J lost 5, with 13 bases in between. This chain's CDR3 is CASSPGGVNEQYF. In DNA form, the CDR3 reads TGTGCCAGCAGTCCCGGAGGGGTTAACGAGCAGTACTTC.

The chain couples TRBV18 to TRBJ1-2; TRBD1 aligns across 8 bases. V lost 2 bases, J lost 4 bases, and 6 bases stayed unmatched. Germline CDR1 reads KGHSH; CDR2 reads LQKENI. This CDR3 spans 15 amino acids. The CDR3 coding sequence is TGTGCCAGCTCACCAACGGGACAGGAAAGCTATGGCTACACCTTC. Amino acids: CASSPTGQESYGYTF.

This rearrangement joins TRBV30 to TRBJ2-5, with D uncertain. Germline assignment: CDR1 GTSNPN and CDR2 SVGIG (reference sequence). V was trimmed by 0 bases and J by 5 bases, leaving 10 bases between them. This CDR3 comprises 13 residues. CDR3 sequence (DNA): TGTGCCTGGAGTGTACGGCTAGGCGAGACCCAGTACTTC. Protein sequence: CAWSVRLGETQYF.